These 13 T cell receptor beta chains share one sample of origin, sequenced in a study of T cell changes during pregnancy in multiple sclerosis. TCRdb keeps only in-frame clones here, not all; method: immunoSEQ multiplex PCR. The profile shows under 50,000 clones, approximately 90% of them singletons. Sequences were derived from CD8+ T cells from peripheral blood mononuclear cells, sampled in the second trimester of pregnancy. The receptors were gathered from a female donor with multiple sclerosis, enrolled in a pregnancy study.

J is TRBJ2-2 and V is TRBV29-1; tentatively, D is TRBD2 (5 bases). V was trimmed by 3 bases and J by 4 bases, leaving 9 bases between them. CDR3 length equals 13 residues. Germline CDR1 reads SQVTM; CDR2 reads ANQGSEA. CDR3 sequence (DNA): TGCAGCGTTGACGAGCGGTCCACCGGGGAGCTGTTTTTT. It yields the protein CSVDERSTGELFF.

This clone appeared once. This chain links TRBV4-3 with TRBJ2-6; perhaps TRBD2 as D (7 bases). CDR1 and CDR2 from the germline V gene are LGHNA and YSLEER. CDR3 length equals 19 residues. V lost 2 bases and J 4 bases, leaving 21 bases between the germline ends. The CDR3 here is CASSQYWGGVGSGANVLTF. CDR3 coding DNA: TGCGCCAGCAGCCAATACTGGGGGGGCGTTGGGTCCGGGGCCAACGTCCTGACTTTC.

The chain combines TRBV4-2 with TRBJ2-3; 7 bases align to TRBD2. J was trimmed by 4 bases and V by 0 bases; bases with no gene match: 10. CDR3 length equals 17 residues. In germline, CDR1 is LGHNA, CDR2 YNFKEQ. DNA for the CDR3: TGTGCCAGCAGCCAAGAGGGTACGGGGAGCGGGGCAGATACGCAGTATTTT. Encoded protein: CASSQEGTGSGADTQYF.

J is TRBJ1-2 and V is TRBV19; D not certain. V lost 7 bases and J lost 8, with 14 bases in between. This CDR3 contains 12 residues. Germline CDR1 reads LNHDA; CDR2 reads SQIVND (reference sequence). CDR3 in DNA: TGTGCCAGTACTCCTGATCTGGAGGGCTACACCTTC. Protein: CASTPDLEGYTF.

Here the CDR3 reads CASSVTSDYNEQFF. The CDR3 coding sequence is TGTGCCAGCAGCGTAACTAGTGACTACAATGAGCAGTTCTTC. V and J are TRBV5-6 and TRBJ2-1; perhaps TRBD2 as D (5 bases). With 4 bases removed from V and 3 bases from J, the gap between germline ends came to 11 bases. The CDR3 is made up of 14 amino acids. CDR1 SGHDT and CDR2 YYEEEE come from the germline V gene.

This rearrangement joins TRBV4-3 to TRBJ2-7; weak D call: TRBD2 (6 bases). Per the germline V gene, CDR1 is LGHNA and CDR2 is YSLEER. V was shortened by 1 base and J by 4 bases, with 23 bases between the two germline ends. The CDR3 contains 18 residues. The CDR3 here is CASSQGGDGAPLGYEQYF. CDR3 sequence (DNA): TGCGCCAGCAGCCAAGGGGGGGACGGCGCCCCTCTGGGGTACGAGCAGTACTTC.

The V gene is TRBV11-2, the J gene TRBJ2-7; no definite D call. The V end was cut by 0 bases, the J end by 4 bases, with 4 bases between. Germline CDR1 and CDR2: SGHAT and FQNNGV. The CDR3 length is 12 residues. The CDR3 reads CASSLDLYEQYF. CDR3 coding DNA: TGTGCCAGCAGCTTAGATCTGTACGAGCAGTACTTC.

The chain has TRBV29-1 and TRBJ2-4; 8 bases line up with TRBD1. There are 16 residues in the CDR3. Germline-derived CDR1 and CDR2 are SQVTM and ANQGSEA. The J segment lost 6 bases and the V segment lost 6 bases, leaving 16 bases of the junction unmatched. Here the CDR3 reads CSVEATGGTNGNIQYF. The CDR3, as DNA: TGCAGCGTGGAGGCTACAGGGGGAACTAATGGAAACATTCAGTACTTC.

The genes are TRBV5-4 and TRBJ1-3; D perhaps matches TRBD1 (5 bases). Germline values: CDR1 SGHNT, CDR2 YYREEE (reference sequence). Trimming stripped 7 bases from V and 4 bases from J, with 18 bases between. This CDR3 spans 15 amino acids. Written as DNA, the CDR3 is TGTGCCAGCCAAACTTATGGGGGGTCCGGAAACACCATATATTTT. It specifies CASQTYGGSGNTIYF.

The rearrangement joins TRBV25-1 to TRBJ1-1, with D perhaps TRBD1 (5 bases). CDR1 is MGHDK, CDR2 SYGVNS, per germline. V lost 6 bases and J lost 11, with 16 bases in between. The CDR3 spans 12 residues. DNA of the CDR3: TGTGCCAGCAGCCCGGGGGGACTACCGGCTTTCTTT. Its translation: CASSPGGLPAFF.

The chain has TRBV6-1 and TRBJ2-7; 8 bases line up with TRBD1. With V trimmed by 9 bases and J by 6 bases, 4 bases remained unmatched. The CDR3 extends over 11 amino acids. Germline CDR1 reads MNHNS; CDR2 reads SASEGT. CDR3 DNA sequence: TGTGCCAGTAACACAGGGGGCGAGCAGTACTTC. It is translated as CASNTGGEQYF.

This chain uses TRBV9 with TRBJ1-2; TRBD1 agrees at 7 bases. J was trimmed by 7 bases and V by 0 bases; bases with no gene match: 6. Germline V CDR1 and CDR2: SGDLS, YYNGEE. This CDR3 has 14 residues. This chain's CDR3 is CASSVDRGVSGYTF. Here the CDR3 DNA reads TGTGCCAGCAGCGTAGACAGGGGCGTCTCTGGCTACACCTTC.

The rearrangement uses TRBV7-2 and TRBJ2-5; possible D gene TRBD2, 7 bases. Trimming removed 8 bases at V and 2 bases at J, with 18 bases between. This CDR3 is built from 15 residues. CDR1 is SGHTA and CDR2 is FQGNSA in the germline V gene. CDR3 protein: CASPRVRGRQETQYF. In nucleotides, the CDR3 is TGTGCCAGCCCAAGGGTGCGGGGGCGTCAAGAGACCCAGTACTTC.